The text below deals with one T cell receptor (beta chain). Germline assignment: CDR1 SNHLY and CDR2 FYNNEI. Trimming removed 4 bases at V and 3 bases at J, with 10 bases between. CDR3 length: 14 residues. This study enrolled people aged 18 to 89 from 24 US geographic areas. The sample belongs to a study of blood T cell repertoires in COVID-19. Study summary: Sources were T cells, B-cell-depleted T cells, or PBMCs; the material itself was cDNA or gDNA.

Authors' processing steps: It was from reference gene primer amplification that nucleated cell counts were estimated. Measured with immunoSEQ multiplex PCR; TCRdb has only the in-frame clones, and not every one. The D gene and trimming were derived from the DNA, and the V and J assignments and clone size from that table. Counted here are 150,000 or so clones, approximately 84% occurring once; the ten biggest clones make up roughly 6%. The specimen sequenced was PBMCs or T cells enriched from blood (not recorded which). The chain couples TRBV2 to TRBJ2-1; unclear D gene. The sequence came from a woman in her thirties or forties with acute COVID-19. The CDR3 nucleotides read TGTGCCAGCAGTGCCGAGACGGGCTACAATGAGCAGTTCTTC. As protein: CASSAETGYNEQFF.